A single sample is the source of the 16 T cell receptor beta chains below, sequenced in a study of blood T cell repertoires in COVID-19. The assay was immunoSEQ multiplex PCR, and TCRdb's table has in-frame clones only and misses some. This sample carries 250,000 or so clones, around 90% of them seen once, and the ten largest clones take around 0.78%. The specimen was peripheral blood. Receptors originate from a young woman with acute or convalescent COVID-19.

The DNA for the CDR3 is TGTGCCAGCAGCCCCCCCCCGGAGGAGCAGACCCAGTACTTC. Protein: CASSPPPEEQTQYF. The chain uses TRBV7-2 and TRBJ2-5; D possibly corresponds to TRBD2 (5 bases). Germline V gene data show CDR1 as SGHTA and CDR2 as FQGNSA. Trimming removed 5 bases from V and 6 bases from J, with 16 bases in between. The CDR3 is made up of 14 amino acids.

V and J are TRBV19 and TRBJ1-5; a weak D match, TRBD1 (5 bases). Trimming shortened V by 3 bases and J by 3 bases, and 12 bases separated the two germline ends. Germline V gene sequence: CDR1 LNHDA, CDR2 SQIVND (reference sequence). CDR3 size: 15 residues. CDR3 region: CASSIQGPYNQPQHF. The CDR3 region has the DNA TGTGCCAGTAGTATCCAGGGTCCCTACAATCAGCCCCAGCATTTT.

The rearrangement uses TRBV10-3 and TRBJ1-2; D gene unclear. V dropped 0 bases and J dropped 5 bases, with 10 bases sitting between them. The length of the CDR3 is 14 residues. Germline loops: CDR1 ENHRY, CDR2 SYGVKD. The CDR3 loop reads CAISESSPKYGYTF. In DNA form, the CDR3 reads TGTGCCATCAGTGAGTCGTCCCCAAAATATGGCTACACCTTC.

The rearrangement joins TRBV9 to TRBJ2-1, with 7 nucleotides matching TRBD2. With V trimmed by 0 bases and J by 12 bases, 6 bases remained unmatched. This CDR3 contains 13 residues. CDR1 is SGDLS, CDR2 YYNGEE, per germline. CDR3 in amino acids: CASSVGGQRGQFF. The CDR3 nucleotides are TGTGCCAGCAGCGTAGGGGGCCAGCGGGGGCAGTTCTTC.

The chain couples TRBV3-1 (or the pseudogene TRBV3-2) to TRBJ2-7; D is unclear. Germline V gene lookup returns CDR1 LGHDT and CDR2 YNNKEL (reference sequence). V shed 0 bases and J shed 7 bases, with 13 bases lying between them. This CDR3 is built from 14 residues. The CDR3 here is CASSQDPVSWEQYF. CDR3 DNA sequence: TGTGCCAGCAGCCAAGATCCGGTTTCTTGGGAGCAGTACTTC.

This CDR3 reads CASSFSGTGPGNTIYF. Here the CDR3 DNA reads TGTGCCAGCAGTTTTAGTGGGACAGGGCCTGGAAACACCATATATTTT. The V gene is TRBV27, the J gene TRBJ1-3; 9 bases match TRBD1. The CDR3 sequence is 16 residues long. Trimming at V came to 3 bases and at J to 2 bases, leaving 5 bases not matched to a gene. Germline-derived CDR1 and CDR2 are MNHEY and SMNVEV (reference sequence).

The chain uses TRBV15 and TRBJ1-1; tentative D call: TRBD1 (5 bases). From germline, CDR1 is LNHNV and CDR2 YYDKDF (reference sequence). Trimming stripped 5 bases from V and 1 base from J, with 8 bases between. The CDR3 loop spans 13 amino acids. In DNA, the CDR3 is TGTGCCACCAGCTACAGGAAGAACACTGAAGCTTTCTTT. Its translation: CATSYRKNTEAFF.

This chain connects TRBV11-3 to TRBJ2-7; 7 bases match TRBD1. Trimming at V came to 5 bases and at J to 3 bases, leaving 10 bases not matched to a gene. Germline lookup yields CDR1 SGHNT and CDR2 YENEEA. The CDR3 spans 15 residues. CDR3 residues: CASSPCKGAYYEQYF. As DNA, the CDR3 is TGTGCCAGCAGCCCCTGTAAGGGGGCCTACTACGAGCAGTACTTC.

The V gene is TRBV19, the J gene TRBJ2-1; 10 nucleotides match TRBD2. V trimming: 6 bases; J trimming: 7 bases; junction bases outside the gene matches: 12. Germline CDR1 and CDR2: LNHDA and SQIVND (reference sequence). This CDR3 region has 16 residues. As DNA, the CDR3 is TGTGCCAGTAGACACCCTTCTAGCGGGAGTTTTAATGAGCAGTTCTTC. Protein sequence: CASRHPSSGSFNEQFF.

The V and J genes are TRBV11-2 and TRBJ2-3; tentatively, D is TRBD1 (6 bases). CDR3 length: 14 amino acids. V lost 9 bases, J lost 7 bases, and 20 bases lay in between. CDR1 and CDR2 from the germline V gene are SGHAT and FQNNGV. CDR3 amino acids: CASAGQSSWNTQYF. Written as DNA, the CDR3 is TGTGCCAGTGCCGGACAGTCCTCGTGGAATACGCAGTATTTT. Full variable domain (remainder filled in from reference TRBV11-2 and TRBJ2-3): EAGVAQSPRYKIIEKRQSVAFWCNPISGHATLYWYQQILGQGPKLLIQFQNNGVVDDSQLPKDRFSAERLKGVDSTLKIQPAKLEDSAVYLCASAGQSSWNTQYFGPGTRLTVL.

CDR3: CASSLVGGASYNEQFF. The CDR3 region has the DNA TGTGCCAGCAGCTTGGTTGGGGGCGCGTCCTACAATGAGCAGTTCTTC. The chain combines TRBV5-4 with TRBJ2-1; maybe TRBD1 (6 bases). The V end lost 0 bases, the J end lost 1 base, and 11 bases lay between the germline ends. Looked up from germline, CDR1 is SGHNT and CDR2 is YYREEE (reference sequence). The CDR3 runs to 16 residues.

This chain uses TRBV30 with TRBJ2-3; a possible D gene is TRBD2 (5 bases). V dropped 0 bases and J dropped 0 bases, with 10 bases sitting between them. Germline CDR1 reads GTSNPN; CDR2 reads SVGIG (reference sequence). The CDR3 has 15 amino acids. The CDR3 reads CAWSVPGGSTDTQYF. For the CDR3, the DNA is TGTGCCTGGAGTGTACCCGGCGGGAGCACAGATACGCAGTATTTT.

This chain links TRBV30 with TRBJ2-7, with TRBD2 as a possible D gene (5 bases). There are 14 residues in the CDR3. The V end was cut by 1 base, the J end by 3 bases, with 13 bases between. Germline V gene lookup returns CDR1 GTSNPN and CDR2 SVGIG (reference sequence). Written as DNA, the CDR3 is TGTGCCTGGAGTGGGTGGGAGCGAGACTACGAGCAGTACTTC. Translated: CAWSGWERDYEQYF.

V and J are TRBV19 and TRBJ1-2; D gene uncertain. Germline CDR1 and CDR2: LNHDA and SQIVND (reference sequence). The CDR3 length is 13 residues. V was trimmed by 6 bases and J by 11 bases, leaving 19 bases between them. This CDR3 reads CASSPTGGRDYTF. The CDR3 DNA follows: TGTGCCAGTAGCCCCACGGGAGGGCGGGATTACACCTTC.

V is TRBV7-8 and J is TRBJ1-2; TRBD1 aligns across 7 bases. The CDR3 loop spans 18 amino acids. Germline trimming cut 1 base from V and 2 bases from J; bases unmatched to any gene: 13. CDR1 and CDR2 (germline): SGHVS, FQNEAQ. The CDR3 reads CASSLDPQGRSGNYGYTF. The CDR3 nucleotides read TGTGCCAGCAGCTTAGATCCACAGGGGAGGTCAGGGAACTATGGCTACACCTTC.

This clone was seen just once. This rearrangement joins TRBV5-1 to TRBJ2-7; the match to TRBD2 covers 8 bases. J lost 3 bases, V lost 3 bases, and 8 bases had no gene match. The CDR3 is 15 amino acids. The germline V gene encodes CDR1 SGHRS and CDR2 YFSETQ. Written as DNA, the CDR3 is TGCGCCAGCAGCTACTTAGCGGGGACGGACTACGAGCAGTACTTC. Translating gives CASSYLAGTDYEQYF.